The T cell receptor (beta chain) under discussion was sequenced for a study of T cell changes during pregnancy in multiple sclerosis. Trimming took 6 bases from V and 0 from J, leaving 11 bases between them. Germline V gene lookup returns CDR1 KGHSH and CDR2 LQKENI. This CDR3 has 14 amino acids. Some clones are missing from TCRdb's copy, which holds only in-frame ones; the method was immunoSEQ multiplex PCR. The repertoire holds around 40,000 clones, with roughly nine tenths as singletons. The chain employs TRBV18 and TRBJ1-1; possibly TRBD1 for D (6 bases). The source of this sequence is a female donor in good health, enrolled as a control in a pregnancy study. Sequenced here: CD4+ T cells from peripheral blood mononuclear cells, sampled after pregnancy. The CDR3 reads CASSSQGLNTEAFF. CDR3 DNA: TGTGCCAGCTCTTCACAGGGATTGAACACTGAAGCTTTCTTT.